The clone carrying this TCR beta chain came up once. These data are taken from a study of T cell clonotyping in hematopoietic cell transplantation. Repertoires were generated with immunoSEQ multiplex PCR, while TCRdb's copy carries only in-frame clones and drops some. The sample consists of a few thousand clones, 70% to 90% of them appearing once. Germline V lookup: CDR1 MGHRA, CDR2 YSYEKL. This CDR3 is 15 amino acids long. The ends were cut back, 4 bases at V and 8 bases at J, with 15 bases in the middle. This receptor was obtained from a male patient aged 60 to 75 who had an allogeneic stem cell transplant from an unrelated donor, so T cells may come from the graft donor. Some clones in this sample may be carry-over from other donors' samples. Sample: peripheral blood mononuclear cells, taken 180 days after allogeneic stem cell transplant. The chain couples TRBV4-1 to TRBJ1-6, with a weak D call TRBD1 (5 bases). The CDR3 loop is CASSRGPAGDSPLHF. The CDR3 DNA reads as TGCGCCAGCAGCCGGGGACCCGCTGGGGATTCACCCCTCCACTTT.